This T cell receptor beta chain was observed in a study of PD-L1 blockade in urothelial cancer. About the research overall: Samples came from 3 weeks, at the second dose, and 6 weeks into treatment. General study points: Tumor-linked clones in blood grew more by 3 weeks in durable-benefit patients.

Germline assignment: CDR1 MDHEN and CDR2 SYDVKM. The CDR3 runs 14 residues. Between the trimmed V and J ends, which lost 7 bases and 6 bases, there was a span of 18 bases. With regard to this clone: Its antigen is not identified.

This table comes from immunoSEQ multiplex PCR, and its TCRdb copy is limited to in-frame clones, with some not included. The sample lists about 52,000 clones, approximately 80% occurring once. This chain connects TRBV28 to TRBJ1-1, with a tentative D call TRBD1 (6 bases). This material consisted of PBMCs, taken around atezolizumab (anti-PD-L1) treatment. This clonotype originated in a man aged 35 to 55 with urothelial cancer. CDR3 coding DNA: TGTGCCAGCATTCCTGACCTACGGACAGCTGAAGCTTTCTTT. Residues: CASIPDLRTAEAFF.